A selection of T cell receptor beta chains follows, all from one sample in a study of CD8 T cells in ankylosing spondylitis. TCRdb reprocessed the 5' RACE reads with MiXCR, giving one entry per CDR3 protein. The sample records approximately 140,000 distinct CDR3 sequences, under 45% being singletons. The sequenced material came from synovial fluid, either unsorted or a sorted T cell fraction (not recorded which). These TCRs come from a male donor with ankylosing spondylitis. Both conserved end residues are part of each CDR3. Each record gives: D gene, clone size, V gene, J gene, CDR3 protein, CDR3 DNA. D genes are given only for firm matches. Only part of the rows carry a size: once, few, many, or a class if the clone is expanded.

>TRBD1|.|TRBV5-6|TRBJ2-6
CASSLNEGALGANVLTF
TGTGCCAGCAGCTTGAATGAGGGGGCCCTTGGGGCCAACGTCCTGACTTTC
>.|.|TRBV7-9|TRBJ2-7
CASSRGYSYEQYF
TGTGCCAGCAGCCGAGGTTACTCCTACGAGCAGTACTTC
>TRBD1|few|TRBV20-1|TRBJ1-5
CSAREVTGDLHQPQHF
TGCAGTGCTAGAGAAGTCACAGGGGACCTTCATCAGCCCCAGCATTTT
>TRBD2|.|TRBV7-8|TRBJ2-5
CASSPTSDETQYF
TGTGCCAGCAGCCCTACTAGCGATGAGACCCAGTACTTC
>.|few|TRBV5-1|TRBJ2-2
CASTPGGPNTGELFF
TGCGCCAGCACCCCGGGCGGCCCGAACACCGGGGAGCTGTTTTTT
>TRBD2|.|TRBV7-9|TRBJ2-3
CASSEKSSGPSTDTQYF
TGTGCCAGCAGCGAGAAATCTAGCGGGCCCAGCACAGATACGCAGTATTTT
>.|many|TRBV5-1|TRBJ1-5
CASSLEGGQPQHF
TGCGCCAGCAGCTTGGAGGGGGGTCAGCCCCAGCATTTT
>.|few|TRBV2|TRBJ1-2
CASSEALFEGPDYGYTF
TGTGCCAGCAGTGAAGCGCTTTTTGAGGGGCCCGACTATGGCTACACCTTC
>TRBD1|.|TRBV12-3/TRBV12-4|TRBJ2-7
CASSSDRGPYEQYF
TGTGCCAGCAGTTCGGACAGGGGGCCCTACGAGCAGTACTTC
>TRBD2|few|TRBV4-3|TRBJ2-1
CASSYGLAGLNEQFF
TGCGCCAGCTCCTATGGGCTAGCGGGGCTCAATGAGCAGTTCTTC
>.|.|TRBV18|TRBJ2-2
CASSPSARLDDTGELFF
TGTGCCAGCTCACCAAGTGCCAGGTTGGACGACACCGGGGAGCTGTTTTTT
>.|.|TRBV6-5|TRBJ2-3
CASSYNEQAVGDTQYF
TGTGCCAGCAGTTACAATGAGCAGGCAGTCGGAGATACGCAGTATTTT
>.|many|TRBV12-3/TRBV12-4|TRBJ1-5
CASSLGDSYFAVQPQHF
TGTGCCAGCAGTTTAGGAGACAGTTACTTTGCGGTTCAGCCCCAGCATTTT
>.|.|TRBV5-1|TRBJ2-5
CASSLVTVKETQYF
TGCGCCAGCAGCTTGGTTACAGTGAAAGAGACCCAGTACTTC
>TRBD2|few|TRBV29-1|TRBJ2-7
CSVEDPQRGPLYEQYF
TGCAGCGTTGAAGATCCCCAGCGGGGGCCTCTCTACGAGCAGTACTTC
>TRBD1|.|TRBV28|TRBJ1-1
CASSLFWTGWTEAFF
TGTGCCAGCAGTTTGTTTTGGACAGGGTGGACTGAAGCTTTCTTT
>.|.|TRBV20-1|TRBJ1-4
CSLEGPRNEKLFF
TGCAGTCTTGAAGGGCCTCGTAATGAAAAACTGTTTTTT
>TRBD2|few|TRBV28|TRBJ2-3
CASTLAGVVNTQYF
TGTGCCAGCACATTAGCGGGAGTAGTGAATACGCAGTATTTT
>.|.|TRBV30|TRBJ2-3
CACFDLTDTQYF
TGTGCCTGCTTTGACCTCACAGATACGCAGTATTTT
>.|.|TRBV10-3|TRBJ2-7
CAISGEVSYEQYF
TGTGCCATCAGTGGGGAGGTCAGCTACGAGCAGTACTTC
>TRBD1|.|TRBV20-1|TRBJ1-5
CSAQGAGNQPQHF
TGCAGTGCACAGGGGGCAGGCAATCAGCCCCAGCATTTT
>.|few|TRBV3-1|TRBJ1-2
CASSQELGVNYGYTF
TGTGCCAGCAGCCAAGAATTGGGGGTCAACTATGGCTACACCTTC
>TRBD1|.|TRBV7-8|TRBJ1-1
CASSLLLQGANTEAFF
TGTGCCAGCAGCTTATTGTTGCAGGGGGCGAACACTGAAGCTTTCTTT
>.|few|TRBV12-3/TRBV12-4|TRBJ1-2
CASSRPRGVNYGYTF
TGTGCCAGCAGTCGCCCGAGGGGAGTTAACTATGGCTACACCTTC
>.|.|TRBV7-6|TRBJ2-5
CASSVWTLVQETQYF
TGTGCCAGCAGCGTCTGGACTCTGGTACAAGAGACCCAGTACTTC
>.|.|TRBV7-2|TRBJ1-1
CASSLAWGGYQTEAFF
TGTGCCAGCAGCTTAGCGTGGGGGGGGTACCAGACTGAAGCTTTCTTT
>.|once|TRBV7-9|TRBJ1-1
CATEGWWRNTEAFF
TGTGCCACCGAGGGTTGGTGGCGGAACACTGAAGCTTTCTTT
>.|few|TRBV6-1|TRBJ2-2
CASSEALGVTGELFF
TGTGCCAGCAGTGAAGCGCTTGGGGTCACCGGGGAGCTGTTTTTT
>.|few|TRBV27|TRBJ2-2
CASSLYSPTGELFF
TGTGCCAGCAGTTTATACTCTCCCACCGGGGAGCTGTTTTTT
>.|few|TRBV12-3/TRBV12-4|TRBJ1-3
CASSPGHLHQRSGNTIYF
TGTGCCAGCAGTCCAGGACATCTACACCAACGCTCTGGAAACACCATATATTTT
>.|.|TRBV4-1|TRBJ2-1
CASSQGTHGVNEQFF
TGCGCCAGCAGCCAAGGAACACATGGAGTAAATGAGCAGTTCTTC
>TRBD2|few|TRBV11-2|TRBJ2-5
CASSGDGLAGLVEETQYF
TGTGCCAGCAGCGGAGACGGACTAGCGGGACTCGTTGAAGAGACCCAGTACTTC
>.|few|TRBV9|TRBJ2-5
CASSELGSFQETQYF
TGTGCCAGCAGCGAACTCGGATCTTTCCAAGAGACCCAGTACTTC
>TRBD2|few|TRBV3-1|TRBJ2-3
CASRDGRGTGTQYF
TGTGCCAGCAGGGACGGGAGGGGCACAGGTACGCAGTATTTT
>.|.|TRBV18|TRBJ1-2
CASRPAGSYGYTF
TGTGCCAGCCGACCTGCAGGGTCTTATGGCTACACCTTC
>TRBD2|many|TRBV20-1|TRBJ2-5
CSARAGGGRETQYF
TGCAGTGCTAGAGCCGGGGGAGGGAGGGAGACCCAGTACTTC
>.|few|TRBV12-3/TRBV12-4|TRBJ2-2
CASSFRRVAGELFF
TGTGCCAGCAGTTTTCGGCGGGTGGCCGGGGAGCTGTTTTTT
>.|.|TRBV11-2|TRBJ2-6
CASSLVRGASGANVLTF
TGTGCCAGCAGCTTAGTTCGGGGAGCGTCTGGGGCCAACGTCCTGACTTTC
>.|.|TRBV11-2|TRBJ1-1
CASSLGDRLAEAFF
TGTGCCAGCAGCTTAGGCGACAGACTTGCTGAAGCTTTCTTT
>.|.|TRBV4-1|TRBJ1-5
CASSQIYEWPQHF
TGCGCCAGCAGCCAGATATATGAATGGCCCCAGCATTTT
>TRBD1|.|TRBV2|TRBJ2-7
CASSHGQGILPYEQYF
TGTGCCAGCAGCCATGGACAGGGAATTCTTCCCTACGAGCAGTACTTC
>TRBD2|.|TRBV4-1|TRBJ2-1
CASSPHPLLAATYNEQFF
TGCGCCAGCAGTCCTCACCCACTACTAGCGGCAACCTACAATGAGCAGTTCTTC
>.|.|TRBV9|TRBJ1-5
CASGGGHSNQPQHF
TGTGCCAGCGGGGGCGGCCATAGCAATCAGCCCCAGCATTTT